Given below is one TCR beta chain in context. This clone was counted a few times. Its antigen specificity is not known. Base qualities are missing; no much larger clone stands one base away. The collaborating institutions used their own protocols to collect whole blood in K2EDTA tubes. For TCRbeta analysis, collaborators shipped samples in one of three forms: frozen whole blood, isolated PBMCs, or DNA extracted from either of those sample types. Taken from the germline V gene (reference sequence), the CDR1 and CDR2 loops are MNHEY and SMNVEV. From V the trimming removes 7 bases and from J it removes 7 bases, while the gene matches leave 10 bases of the junction unaccounted for. Reading from cysteine to phenylalanine, the CDR3 counts 15 amino acids. Only the CDR3 DNA stays, 45 bases, in frame from base 1. This record comes from a study of blood T cell repertoires in COVID-19 (dated by TCRdb to about 2020). General notes on the study: Samples from collaborators originated in the United States, Italy and Spain and spanned both the acute and convalescent phases of COVID-19. The prospective study material was composed of cDNA or gDNA derived from T cells, B-cell-depleted T cells, or PBMCs. Subjects who had been exposed to COVID-19, were actively infected with it, or had recovered from it provided the deeply sampled blood TCRbeta repertoires that made up the dataset. The repertoires were made available in a free public database intended to serve as a resource for research on the immune response to SARS-CoV-2. The samples were drawn from the first 160 participants of the ongoing ImmuneRACE study and from 950 to 1,500 subjects provided by 6 global collaborators. Nearly every sample came with metadata listing a de-identified subject ID, COVID-19 status, age in years and sex. Where available, HLA class I and class II types were taken from metadata supplied by the sample provider and were not determined by assay-based typing.

The paper's findings and limits, for the study overall: Clinical and demographic metadata were provided uncurated, with the amount varying by source and participant.

TCRbeta CDR3 regions were amplified from genomic DNA using the immunoSEQ Assay, a bias-controlled multiplex PCR. The authors' pipeline ran thus. The number of nucleated cells in each sample was estimated from the amplification of reference gene primers within the assay. Sequence reads were collapsed and filtered to measure the absolute abundance of every unique TCRbeta CDR3 rearrangement. Productive Simpson clonality was computed per sample as the square root of Simpson's diversity index over productive rearrangements. This immuneACCESS table, as held by TCRdb, lists in-frame sequences with V and J called but not all clones. Of the missing ones, under half trace to an unresolved V gene in checked studies; the others have no known cause. Clone size and the V and J calls come from that table; the DNA yielded D and trimming. This sample holds under 200,000 clones; 85% to 90% were observed only once. The ten biggest clones cover around 7% of the sample.

The receptor's source is a man over 45 with active or convalescent COVID-19. Sequencing input: peripheral blood. The chain is encoded by TRBV27 joined to TRBJ2-1; TRBD2 matches 10 bases in the middle. The DNA sequence is TGTGCCAGCAACCTAGAAGCGGGGGGGCTGAATGAGCAGTTCTTC. Its coded protein is CASNLEAGGLNEQFF.